These 16 T cell receptor beta chains originate from one sample sequenced in a study of cytomegalovirus exposure and HLA in healthy donors. In the PCR, 60 Vbeta and 13 Jbeta primers were used. Sequencing was performed with immunoSEQ multiplex PCR; in TCRdb, only in-frame clones are kept and a portion is missing. The sample has about 160,000 clones, about four fifths seen once. Material for sequencing was PBMCs. The source of these receptors is a woman aged 50 to 60 in good health and CMV-seronegative.

The V gene is TRBV2, the J gene TRBJ1-4; 10 bases agree with TRBD1. V shed 8 bases and J 6 bases; nucleotides not matched to a gene: 6. The germline gives CDR1 SNHLY, CDR2 FYNNEI. The CDR3 sequence is 14 residues long. In DNA, the CDR3 is TGTGCCAGCGGGGGACAGGGGCCTTATGAAAAACTGTTTTTT. This sequence encodes CASGGQGPYEKLFF.

The V gene is TRBV28, the J gene TRBJ2-7, with D perhaps matching TRBD2 (5 bases). V dropped 4 bases and J dropped 7 bases, with 8 bases sitting between them. The CDR3 consists of 11 residues. Germline CDR1 MDHEN, CDR2 SYDVKM. The CDR3: CASSWTGEQYF. In nucleotides, the CDR3 is TGTGCCAGCAGTTGGACTGGTGAGCAGTACTTC. Supplemented by reference TRBV28 and TRBJ2-7, the full variable domain reads DVKVTQSSRYLVKRTGEKVFLECVQDMDHENMFWYRQDPGLGLRLIYFSYDVKMKEKGDIPEGYSVSREKKERFSLILESASTNQTSMYLCASSWTGEQYFGPGTRLTVT.

This clone occurred once. The chain links TRBV7-9 to TRBJ2-5; 12 nucleotides line up with TRBD1. CDR3 length: 17 residues. V was pared by 1 base and J by 5 bases, with 8 bases of the junction left unmatched. Germline assignment: CDR1 SEHNR and CDR2 FQNEAQ (reference sequence). Here the CDR3 reads CASSLGRGDRGLETQYF. CDR3 nucleotides: TGTGCCAGCAGCTTAGGCCGGGGGGACAGGGGGCTGGAGACCCAGTACTTC.

The V call is TRBV11-2, the J call TRBJ2-7, with 7 bases fitting TRBD1. Germline CDR1 and CDR2: SGHAT and FQNNGV. V trimming: 10 bases; J trimming: 1 base; junction bases outside the gene matches: 19. The CDR3 consists of 17 residues. The CDR3 nucleotides read TGTGCCATCAATACACCATCCCGGGACAGACCTTCCTACGAGCAGTACTTC. This sequence encodes CAINTPSRDRPSYEQYF.

The V gene is TRBV15, the J gene TRBJ1-2, with D unresolved. The V gene's germline CDR1 is LNHNV and CDR2 YYDKDF (reference sequence). Trimming left V 0 bases short and J 4 bases short, with 12 bases between. The CDR3 sequence is 15 residues long. The CDR3: CATSREAGALYGYTF. The CDR3 nucleotides are TGTGCCACCAGCAGAGAAGCAGGCGCACTCTATGGCTACACCTTC.

The genes are TRBV4-1 and TRBJ2-1, with 9 bases identical to TRBD2. Unmatched junction bases numbered 7, after V lost 0 bases and J lost 4 bases. Per germline, CDR1 MGHRA and CDR2 YSYEKL. The CDR3 runs 17 residues. The CDR3 DNA reads as TGCGCCAGCAGCCAAGATCGTCTAGCGGGGAGTTACAATGAGCAGTTCTTC. Translation gives CASSQDRLAGSYNEQFF.

The table lists this clone with a count of one. V is TRBV9 and J is TRBJ2-1; 9 nucleotides match TRBD2. Trimming took 6 bases from V and 7 from J; bases not matched to a gene: 11. This CDR3 region has 15 residues. Germline V gene lookup returns CDR1 SGDLS and CDR2 YYNGEE. Here the CDR3 DNA reads TGTGCCAGCACCCCCCTGGATACTAGCGGGAATGAGCAGTTCTTC. Its translation: CASTPLDTSGNEQFF.

The rearrangement uses TRBV6-5 and TRBJ2-1, with 8 bases lining up with TRBD1. V was clipped by 2 bases and J by 8 bases; unmatched bases: 5. CDR1 and CDR2 (germline): MNHEY, SVGAGI. The CDR3 loop spans 14 amino acids. CDR3 in amino acids: CASSYVSRGHEQFF. Written as DNA, the CDR3 is TGTGCCAGCAGTTACGTAAGCAGGGGGCATGAGCAGTTCTTC.

The chain recombines TRBV28 with TRBJ2-4, with D unresolved. V lost 2 bases to trimming and J lost 5 bases, with 10 bases between them. Germline CDR1 is MDHEN and CDR2 is SYDVKM. The CDR3 totals 14 residues. The CDR3 reads CASSLVSPENIQYF. The DNA for the CDR3 is TGTGCCAGCAGTTTAGTGTCCCCCGAAAACATTCAGTACTTC.

This sequence joins TRBV4-3 and TRBJ2-2; TRBD1 matches at 9 bases. Germline V gene sequence: CDR1 LGHNA, CDR2 YSLEER. The CDR3 extends over 19 amino acids. V shed 4 bases, J shed 3 bases, and the junction held 15 bases outside the gene matches. The chain's CDR3 is CASSRNGTGRTRDTGELFF. The DNA of the CDR3 is TGCGCCAGCAGCCGTAACGGGACAGGGAGAACCAGGGACACCGGGGAGCTGTTTTTT.

CDR3 sequence reads: CASSPRQGPAETQYF. The CDR3 DNA is TGTGCCAGCAGTCCCCGTCAGGGGCCTGCGGAGACCCAGTACTTC. The chain joins TRBV6-5 to TRBJ2-5; D is possibly TRBD1 (6 bases). Per the germline V gene, CDR1 is MNHEY and CDR2 is SVGAGI. Trimming shortened V by 5 bases and J by 5 bases, and 18 bases separated the two germline ends. CDR3 size: 15 residues.

The gene calls are TRBV9 and TRBJ1-2; TRBD1 matches at 7 bases. This CDR3 is built from 14 residues. Per the germline V gene, CDR1 is SGDLS and CDR2 is YYNGEE. The V segment lost 2 bases and the J segment 2 bases; nucleotides outside the gene matches: 3. In DNA form, the CDR3 reads TGTGCCAGCAGCGTTAAGGGACAGAACTATGGCTACACCTTC. It yields the protein CASSVKGQNYGYTF.

This clone showed up just a few times. The rearrangement joins TRBV11-2 to TRBJ1-4, with a weak D call TRBD1 (5 bases). The length of the CDR3 is 15 residues. Germline V lookup: CDR1 SGHAT, CDR2 FQNNGV. The V gene lost 4 bases and the J gene lost 11 bases, with 20 bases spanning the gap. The CDR3 DNA is TGTGCCAGCAGCTCATGGACAAGGGGTTCAGAGAAACTGTTTTTT. Its protein product is CASSSWTRGSEKLFF.

The CDR3 sequence: CASSKWGGTGELFF. The CDR3 DNA reads as TGTGCCAGCAGCAAGTGGGGGGGGACCGGGGAGCTGTTTTTT. J is TRBJ2-2 and V is TRBV7-2; TRBD2 aligns across 7 bases. The CDR3 runs to 14 residues. The trim removed 5 bases at V and 5 bases at J, leaving 5 bases unmatched. From germline, CDR1 is SGHTA and CDR2 FQGNSA.

The chain uses TRBV28 and TRBJ1-5; tentative D call: TRBD1 (6 bases). Per germline, CDR1 MDHEN and CDR2 SYDVKM. V lost 7 bases to trimming and J lost 11 bases, with 15 bases between them. This CDR3 has 12 amino acids. CDR3 DNA: TGTGCCAGCAACAAGTCGGACAGAACCCAGCATTTT. It translates to CASNKSDRTQHF.

This clone appeared a single time. The chain employs TRBV6-5 and TRBJ2-7; TRBD1 is a possible D gene (5 bases). V shed 0 bases and J shed 0 bases, with 12 bases lying between them. CDR1 is MNHEY and CDR2 is SVGAGI in the germline V gene. The CDR3 runs to 16 residues. CDR3 DNA sequence: TGTGCCAGCAGTTACTCGACGGCAGGGCGCTCCTACGAGCAGTACTTC. Amino acid sequence: CASSYSTAGRSYEQYF.